The 11 T cell receptor beta chains reported below all come from one sample, sequenced in a study of Ad26.COV2.S vaccination and SARS-CoV-2 variants. The assay was immunoSEQ multiplex PCR, and TCRdb's table has in-frame clones only and misses some. Of around 300,000 clones in the sample, 86% are singletons; the top ten hold roughly a tenth. As for treatment: 15 to 20 received Ad26.COV2.S at low or high dose, single or two shots; about 5 received placebo; per-sample allocation not given. Day 63 following the first vaccine or placebo injection was when the samples were taken. Specimen: peripheral blood, collected in a trial of Ad26.COV2.S vaccine versus placebo. These TCRs come from a person aged 18 to 59 who received the Ad26.COV2.S COVID-19 vaccine or a placebo.

The sample holds a few counts of this clone. This sequence joins TRBV11-2 and TRBJ2-1, with D hard to call. The CDR3 contains 14 residues. Trimming cost V 2 bases and J 3 bases, with 8 bases left between them. Germline V gene data show CDR1 as SGHAT and CDR2 as FQNNGV. Written as DNA, the CDR3 is TGTGCCAGCAGCTTAAGGTCAGACTACAATGAGCAGTTCTTC. Translating it yields CASSLRSDYNEQFF.

V usage is TRBV28 and J usage is TRBJ2-3; 14 bases are a match to TRBD2. V was pared by 3 bases and J by 2 bases, with 4 bases of the junction left unmatched. Germline V CDR1 and CDR2: MDHEN, SYDVKM. The CDR3 is 17 amino acids. The CDR3 sequence is CASSFGLAGGPTDTQYF. CDR3 DNA: TGTGCCAGCAGTTTTGGACTAGCGGGAGGACCCACAGATACGCAGTATTTT.

V usage is TRBV6-4 and J usage is TRBJ2-2, with D hard to call. Trimming removed 3 bases from V and 6 bases from J, with 5 bases in between. CDR1 and CDR2 from the germline V gene are MRHNA and SNTAGT. The CDR3 is 12 residues long. The CDR3 nucleotides are TGTGCCAGCAGTGAAGACCCCGGGGAGCTGTTTTTT. Translated, it gives CASSEDPGELFF.

The chain is built from TRBV4-1 and TRBJ1-1; D is possibly TRBD1 (5 bases). This CDR3 contains 22 residues. V gave up 2 bases and J gave up 0 bases, with 31 bases separating them. In germline, CDR1 is MGHRA, CDR2 YSYEKL. CDR3 nucleotides: TGCGCCAGCAGCCAACCCGGTTGGGCCAGGACAACTCGTCTGACGATGAACACTGAAGCTTTCTTT. Protein sequence: CASSQPGWARTTRLTMNTEAFF.

The V and J genes are TRBV28 and TRBJ2-3; 7 nucleotides line up with TRBD2. Germline V gene lookup returns CDR1 MDHEN and CDR2 SYDVKM. The CDR3 has 15 amino acids. V dropped 8 bases and J dropped 2; count of bases not matched to a gene: 10. The CDR3 DNA sequence: TGTGCCAGCGAACTTCCGGGGGGAACCACAGATACGCAGTATTTT. Translated, it gives CASELPGGTTDTQYF. Full variable domain (remainder filled in from reference TRBV28 and TRBJ2-3): DVKVTQSSRYLVKRTGEKVFLECVQDMDHENMFWYRQDPGLGLRLIYFSYDVKMKEKGDIPEGYSVSREKKERFSLILESASTNQTSMYLCASELPGGTTDTQYFGPGTRLTVL.

J is TRBJ2-7 and V is TRBV5-4, with D maybe TRBD1 (7 bases). Per germline, CDR1 SGHNT and CDR2 YYREEE (reference sequence). The CDR3 runs to 13 residues. V lost 2 bases to trimming and J lost 5 bases, with 11 bases between them. The CDR3 loop is CASSLDREDEQYF. The CDR3 coding sequence is TGTGCCAGCAGCTTAGACAGGGAGGACGAGCAGTACTTC.

V gene TRBV5-1 combines with J gene TRBJ2-1; D ambiguous. V was clipped by 4 bases and J by 7 bases, with 9 bases between them. CDR1 SGHRS and CDR2 YFSETQ come from the germline V gene. The CDR3 is 12 amino acids. The CDR3 protein is CASSPETNEQFF. In DNA form, the CDR3 reads TGCGCCAGCAGCCCGGAAACTAATGAGCAGTTCTTC.

The genes are TRBV18 and TRBJ2-5, with 8 nucleotides matching TRBD2. Germline CDR1 reads KGHSH; CDR2 reads LQKENI. The CDR3 loop spans 15 amino acids. The V and J ends lost 1 base and 5 bases, in that order; junction bases with no gene match: 6. Written as DNA, the CDR3 is TGTGCCAGCTCACCACGAGCGGGAGCAAGGGAGACCCAGTACTTC. Translation gives CASSPRAGARETQYF. Full variable domain (remainder filled in from reference TRBV18 and TRBJ2-5): NAGVMQNPRHLVRRRGQEARLRCSPMKGHSHVYWYRQLPEEGLKFMVYLQKENIIDESGMPKERFSAEFPKEGPSILRIQQVVRGDSAAYFCASSPRAGARETQYFGPGTRLLVL.

This clone has a handful of counts. The V call is TRBV5-6, the J call TRBJ1-4, with TRBD1 matching over 7 bases. Germline loops: CDR1 SGHDT, CDR2 YYEEEE. The CDR3 contains 16 residues. V shed 4 bases and J 4 bases; nucleotides not matched to a gene: 10. The CDR3: CASSATGTALNEKLFF. DNA for the CDR3: TGTGCCAGCAGCGCCACTGGGACAGCCCTTAATGAAAAACTGTTTTTT.

The chain carries TRBV3-1 (or the pseudogene TRBV3-2) and TRBJ2-7; D remains unclear. This CDR3 has 15 residues. Looked up from germline, CDR1 is LGHDT and CDR2 is YNNKEL (reference sequence). V gave up 0 bases and J gave up 0 bases, with 9 bases separating them. In DNA form, the CDR3 reads TGTGCCAGCAGCCAAGATGAGCAGGTCTCCTACGAGCAGTACTTC. It specifies CASSQDEQVSYEQYF.

This clone was seen a single time. The chain joins TRBV4-1 to TRBJ1-5, with a possible D match to TRBD1 (6 bases). The V gene's germline CDR1 is MGHRA and CDR2 YSYEKL. Trimming stripped 3 bases from V and 5 bases from J, with 20 bases between. This CDR3 contains 17 residues. In nucleotides, the CDR3 is TGCGCCAGCAGCCAGGGAGACAGGTCAATGTATTATCAGCCCCAGCATTTT. Its protein is CASSQGDRSMYYQPQHF.